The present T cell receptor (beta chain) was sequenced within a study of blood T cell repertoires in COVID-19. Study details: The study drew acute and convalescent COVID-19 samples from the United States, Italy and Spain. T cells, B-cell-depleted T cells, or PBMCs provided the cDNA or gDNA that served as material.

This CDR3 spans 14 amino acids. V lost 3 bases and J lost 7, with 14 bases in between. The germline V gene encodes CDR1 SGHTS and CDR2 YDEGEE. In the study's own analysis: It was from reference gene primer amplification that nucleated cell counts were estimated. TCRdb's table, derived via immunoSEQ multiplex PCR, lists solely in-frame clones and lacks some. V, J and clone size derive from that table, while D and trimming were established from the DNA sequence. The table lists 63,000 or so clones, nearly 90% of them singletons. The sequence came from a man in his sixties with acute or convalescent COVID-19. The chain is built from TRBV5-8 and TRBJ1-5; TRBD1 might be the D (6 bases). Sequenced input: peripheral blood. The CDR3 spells CASSSWGQRQPQHF. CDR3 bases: TGTGCCAGCAGCTCATGGGGGCAGAGACAGCCCCAGCATTTT.